This T cell receptor (beta chain) originates from a study of T-cell reconstitution after alpha-beta-depleted transplantation in children. Overall study findings and caveats: Diversity and T-cell counts at one year after transplant derived mostly from new T cells. There were some patients whose high TCRbeta diversity at day 60 came from surviving recipient T cells and thymic progenitors.

The germline CDR1 and CDR2 sequences are MDHEN and SYDVKM. CDR3 length equals 11 residues. Trimming removed 4 bases from V and 14 bases from J, with 12 bases in between. Unique molecular identifiers were built into the TCRbeta library. Via MiXCR, TCRdb re-called the PCR reads, giving one row per CDR3 protein. The sample carries about 300,000 distinct CDR3 sequences, just over 7.5% recorded once. This clonotype occurred many times. Its antigen is undetermined. The chain has TRBV28 and TRBJ1-5; D possibly corresponds to TRBD1 (6 bases). The receptor was derived from a female patient aged 2 to 10 who had a stem cell transplant for Fanconi anemia, so the T cells may come from the graft donor. The sequencing here drew on peripheral blood, taken 360 days after TCRalphabeta/CD19-depleted stem cell transplant. The CDR3 DNA follows: TGTGCCAGCAGTTCAGAAACAGGGAAGCATTTT. This gives the protein CASSSETGKHF.